The 8 T cell receptor delta chains reported below all come from one sample, sequenced in a study of γδ T cells in repeated Plasmodium falciparum infection. Flow sorting of PBMC yielded separate Vgamma9/Vdelta2+ and Vdelta2-negative gammadelta T cell populations for bulk repertoire analysis. TCRdb redid the clone calls on the multiplex PCR reads with CATT. The data contain roughly 90,000 delta-chain clones, 0.75% to 1% of them singletons. The specimen was gamma-delta T cells from blood. All receptors come from a pool of human donors (malaria-infected and uninfected, not separated).

This clone has a handful of counts. TCRdb attributes to this sequence the protein of a much larger clone, which differs from the DNA translation at residue 20; a read error is likely, and the protein displayed is translated from the DNA. The V gene was identified as TRDV1, while no J gene was called; no DNA check was done on the table's D call, TRDD3. This CDR3 comprises 22 residues. Germline-derived CDR1 and CDR2 are TSWWSYY and QGS. The CDR3 reads CALGQSLLLRSHLYWKTDKPIF. DNA for the CDR3: TGTGCTCTTGGGCAAAGCTTACTACTCAGGAGCCACCTATACTGGAAAACCGATAAACCCATCTTT.

This clone was seen repeatedly, ten times or more. The chain joins TRDV1 to TRDJ1; 12 nucleotides align to TRDD3. V gave up 0 bases and J gave up 2 bases; unmatched junction bases: 25. Per the germline V gene, CDR1 is TSWWSYY and CDR2 is QGS. The length of the CDR3 is 24 residues. The CDR3 sequence is CALGELERTFLLKSGGYGTDKLIF. CDR3 nucleotides: TGTGCTCTTGGGGAACTAGAGCGCACCTTCCTACTCAAATCTGGGGGATACGGGACCGATAAACTCATCTTT.

This clone has more than one count but fewer than ten. The protein held in TCRdb is that of a much larger clone and does not match this DNA's translation at residue 5, likely because of a read error; the protein shown is translated from the DNA. The chain combines TRDV2 with TRDJ1; 13 bases line up with TRDD3. V was clipped by 2 bases and J by 3 bases; unmatched bases: 11. This CDR3 has 18 residues. Germline V gene sequence: CDR1 GEAIGNYY, CDR2 EKD. Here the CDR3 DNA reads TGTGCCTGTGACATCGGGAAGTTACTGGGGGATACGCCCGATAAACTCATCTTT. Encoded protein: CACDIGKLLGDTPDKLIF.

This clone has more than one count but fewer than ten. It differs at one base from a far larger clone, so likely a read error. Additional DNA sequences in this sample encode the identical CDR3. No J gene was named, though the V gene is TRDV1; the table's D call, TRDD3, has no DNA check behind it. Per the germline V gene, CDR1 is TSWWSYY and CDR2 is QGS. The CDR3 is made up of 19 amino acids. CDR3 in DNA: TGTGCTCTTGGGGAATCGGGGCCCCCGGTCGTCCTTCAAACCGATAAGCTCATCTTT. Protein: CALGESGPPVVLQTDKLIF.

Remarks on this clone: A far larger clone is a single base away, which makes a read error likely. In the same sample, other DNA sequences code for this CDR3. This rearrangement joins TRDV1 to TRDJ1; perhaps TRDD3 as D (6 bases). Matching the DNA to germline supplied the J gene, which TCRdb does not give. Germline V gene lookup returns CDR1 TSWWSYY and CDR2 QGS. The CDR3 covers 15 residues. The CDR3 loop is CALGDPRRRPDKLIF. The CDR3, as DNA: TGCGCTCTTGGGGATCCGCGAAGACGCCCCGATAAACTCATCTTT.

This clone was observed a handful of times. This likely traces to a read error, being one base from a far larger clone. This specimen includes other DNA sequences encoding the same CDR3. This chain uses TRDV1 with TRDJ1; TRDD3 agrees at 11 bases. Per the germline V gene, CDR1 is TSWWSYY and CDR2 is QGS. This CDR3 is 23 amino acids long. The DNA of the CDR3 is TGTGCTCTCGGGGAACGGGGGGCTTCCTACACCTACGCGACCCTGGGGGATACAAGGGAACTCATCTTT. It codes for CALGERGASYTYATLGDTRELIF.

This clone has ten or more counts. TCRdb records a much larger clone's protein for this DNA, with a difference at residue 14 that likely arises from a read error; the protein given is the translation of the DNA. The gene calls are TRDV1 and TRDJ1; 8 nucleotides line up with TRDD2. TCRdb carries no J gene annotation; the J gene was assigned here by matching the DNA with germline. This CDR3 is built from 18 residues. Germline values: CDR1 TSWWSYY, CDR2 QGS. J gave up 7 bases and V 2 bases, and 18 bases lay outside the gene matches. The DNA of the CDR3 is TGTGCTCTTGGGGAAGTCTTCCTACGTCCGGGGGGGCTTCGTAAACTCATCTTT. Its translation is CALGEVFLRPGGLRKLIF.

This clone turned up a few times. TCRdb's listed protein matches a much larger clone and diverges from this DNA's translation at residue 4, likely through a read error; the protein shown comes from the DNA. The rearrangement joins TRDV2 to TRDJ1, with 12 bases identical to TRDD3. This CDR3 has 17 amino acids. CDR1 GEAIGNYY and CDR2 EKD come from the germline V gene. J was trimmed by 1 base and V by 5 bases; bases with no gene match: 10. The CDR3 loop reads CACGTNLGDTTTDKLIF. The CDR3, as DNA: TGTGCCTGTGGCACAAATCTGGGGGATACGACCACCGATAAACTCATCTTT.